The clone carrying this TCR beta chain turned up a few times. The antigen is undetermined. CDR1 MNHEY and CDR2 SVGEGT come from the germline V gene. This CDR3 has 14 residues. V was cut by 8 bases and J by 5 bases, with 19 bases left in between. Amplification targeted TCR beta CDR3 regions from RNA transcripts. The TCR CDR3 was amplified in a first-round RT-PCR using the HTBI primer set. TCRdb recomputed calls from the multiplex PCR reads with MiXCR, one row per CDR3 protein. The sample includes roughly 550,000 distinct CDR3 sequences, about 16% of them seen just once. These data originate in a study of T cells in Graves' hyperthyroidism and ophthalmopathy. Study-level background: Peripheral blood was taken when the disease was first diagnosed, before any treatment began. Study-level findings and limits: Among thyroid clonotypes expanded above 0.001, most also appeared in blood.

Diagnoses were established using clinical symptoms, serum thyroxine and TRAb, thyroid ultrasound and orbital computed tomography. From approximately 9.5 ml of fresh peripheral blood, PBMCs were isolated. The source of this sequence is a woman under 40 with Graves' ophthalmopathy. The chain uses TRBV6-2 or TRBV6-3 and TRBJ2-7; D possibly uses TRBD1 or TRBD2 (6 bases each). The material sequenced was blood. CDR3: CASSLTGAADEQYF. The DNA for the CDR3 is TGTGCCAGCTCTCTCACGGGGGCTGCCGACGAGCAGTACTTC.